The T cell receptor (beta chain) described here comes from a study of T cell responses to AZD1222 COVID-19 vaccine. Study-level points and caveats: Only after the peak T cell response were repertoires sampled.

Notes on this clone: No antigen is known for it.

The protocol was immunoSEQ multiplex PCR, while the TCRdb copy is restricted to in-frame clones and leaves out a portion. This table holds some 130,000 clones, just over 90% found once. The sequence was collected from an adult in good health. This material consisted of peripheral blood, taken on day 0 of AZD1222 vaccination.

CDR3 in amino acids: CASSFYPGQGSTDTQYF. DNA of the CDR3: TGTGCCAGCAGCTTTTATCCGGGACAGGGGAGCACAGATACGCAGTATTTT. The V gene is TRBV5-8, the J gene TRBJ2-3; 10 positions match TRBD1. Germline CDR1 is SGHTS and CDR2 is YDEGEE. The V gene end was trimmed by 2 bases and the J gene end by 0 bases; junction bases not matched to a gene: 6. The CDR3 is 17 residues long.